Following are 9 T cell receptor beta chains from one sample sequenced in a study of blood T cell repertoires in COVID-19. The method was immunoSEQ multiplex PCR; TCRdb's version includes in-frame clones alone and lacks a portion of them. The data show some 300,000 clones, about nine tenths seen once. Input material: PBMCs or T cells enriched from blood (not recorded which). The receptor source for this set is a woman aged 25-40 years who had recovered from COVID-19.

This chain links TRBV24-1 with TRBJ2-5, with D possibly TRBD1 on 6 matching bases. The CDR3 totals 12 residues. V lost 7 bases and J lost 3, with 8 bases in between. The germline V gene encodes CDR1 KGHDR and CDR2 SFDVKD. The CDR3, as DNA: TGTGCCACCAGCGGACAGAAAGAGACCCAGTACTTC. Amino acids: CATSGQKETQYF.

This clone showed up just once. CDR3 bases: TGCGCCAGCAGCTGGTACCCGGGAAATGAGCAGTTCTTC. It encodes CASSWYPGNEQFF. The genes are TRBV5-1 and TRBJ2-1; maybe TRBD2 (5 bases). There are 13 residues in the CDR3. Trimming left V 3 bases short and J 7 bases short, with 11 bases between. The germline gives CDR1 SGHRS, CDR2 YFSETQ. The complete variable domain, with remaining parts taken from reference TRBV5-1 and TRBJ2-1, reads KAGVTQTPRYLIKTRGQQVTLSCSPISGHRSVSWYQQTPGQGLQFLFEYFSETQRNKGNFPGRFSGRQFSNSRSEMNVSTLELGDSALYLCASSWYPGNEQFFGPGTRLTVL.

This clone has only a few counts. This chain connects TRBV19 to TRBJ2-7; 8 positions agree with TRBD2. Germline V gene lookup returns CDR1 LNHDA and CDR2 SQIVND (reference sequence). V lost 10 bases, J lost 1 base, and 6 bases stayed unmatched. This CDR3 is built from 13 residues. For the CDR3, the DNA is TGTGCCACCACCGGGACTAGATCCTACGAGCAGTACTTC. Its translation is CATTGTRSYEQYF.

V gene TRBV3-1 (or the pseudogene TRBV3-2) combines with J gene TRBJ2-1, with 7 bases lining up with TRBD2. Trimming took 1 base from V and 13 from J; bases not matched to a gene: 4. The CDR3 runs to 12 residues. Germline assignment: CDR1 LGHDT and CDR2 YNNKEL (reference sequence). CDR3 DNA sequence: TGTGCCAGCAGCCAAGGGCTGGGACTACAGTTCTTC. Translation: CASSQGLGLQFF.

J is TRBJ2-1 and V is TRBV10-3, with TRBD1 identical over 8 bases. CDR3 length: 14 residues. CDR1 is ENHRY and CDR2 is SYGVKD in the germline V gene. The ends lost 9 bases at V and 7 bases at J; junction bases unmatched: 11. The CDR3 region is CAIQGARGGNEQFF. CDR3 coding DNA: TGTGCCATTCAGGGGGCCCGTGGGGGGAATGAGCAGTTCTTC.

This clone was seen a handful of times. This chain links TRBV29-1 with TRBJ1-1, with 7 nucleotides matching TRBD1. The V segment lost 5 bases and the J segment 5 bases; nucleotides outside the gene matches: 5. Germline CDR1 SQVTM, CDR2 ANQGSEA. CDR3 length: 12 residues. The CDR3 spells CSVTGDGTEAFF. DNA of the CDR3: TGCAGCGTTACAGGGGACGGGACTGAAGCTTTCTTT.

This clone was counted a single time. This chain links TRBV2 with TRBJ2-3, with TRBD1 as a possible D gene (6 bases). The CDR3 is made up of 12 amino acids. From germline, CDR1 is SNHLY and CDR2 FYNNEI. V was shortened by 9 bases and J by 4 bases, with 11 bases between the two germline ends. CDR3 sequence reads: CARSTGPDTQYF. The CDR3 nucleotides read TGTGCCAGATCGACAGGTCCAGATACGCAGTATTTT.

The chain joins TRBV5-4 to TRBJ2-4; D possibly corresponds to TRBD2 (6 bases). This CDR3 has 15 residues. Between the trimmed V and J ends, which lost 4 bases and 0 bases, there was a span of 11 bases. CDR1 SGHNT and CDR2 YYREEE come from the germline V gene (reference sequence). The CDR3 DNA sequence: TGTGCCAGCAGCCAGGTGGGACTAGCCAAAAACATTCAGTACTTC. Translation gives CASSQVGLAKNIQYF.

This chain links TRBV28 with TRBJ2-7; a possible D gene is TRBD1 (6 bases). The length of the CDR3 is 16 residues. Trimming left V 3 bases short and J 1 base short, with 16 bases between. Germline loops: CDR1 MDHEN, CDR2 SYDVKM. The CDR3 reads CASSLWSGATSYEQYF. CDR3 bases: TGTGCCAGCAGTTTGTGGTCAGGGGCGACTTCCTACGAGCAGTACTTC.